This TCR beta chain is drawn from a study of blood T cell repertoires in COVID-19. Sequenced by immunoSEQ multiplex PCR; TCRdb stores in-frame clones only, minus some. Of 65,000 to 70,000 clones detected, roughly 80% appear once; the ten largest clones hold about 17%. Germline V gene lookup returns CDR1 MRHNA and CDR2 SNTAGT. The CDR3 is 15 residues long. Trimming took off 3 bases at V and 0 bases at J, with 11 bases between the two ends. The sequence came from a man between 60 and 75 years old with acute or convalescent COVID-19. What was sequenced was peripheral blood. The gene calls are TRBV6-4 and TRBJ1-2; D might be TRBD1 (5 bases). CDR3 residues: CASSESWGANYGYTF. The CDR3 DNA reads TGTGCCAGCAGTGAGTCATGGGGGGCTAACTATGGCTACACCTTC.